A selection of T cell receptor beta chains follows, all from one sample in a study of blood T cells in healthy people across ages. MiXCR, applied by TCRdb to the 5' RACE reads, yields one record per CDR3 protein. The profile shows some 1,000,000 distinct CDR3 sequences, approximately 26% of them singletons. These data were also filed under a second study, of T cells of mothers and their children.

The sample comprised blood. The receptors shown here come from a girl aged 2 to 10 in good health. Both conserved end residues are part of each CDR3. Each record gives: V gene, J gene, D gene, clone size, CDR3 protein, CDR3 DNA. The D gene is left open where the match is weak. Only some rows state a clone size, as once, few, many or a class for expanded clones.

>TRBV13|TRBJ2-7|.|once
CASSLKTEFHEQYF
TGTGCCAGCAGCTTAAAGACGGAGTTCCACGAGCAGTACTTC
>TRBV5-1|TRBJ2-5|.|few
CASSLVGQSQETQYF
TGCGCCAGCAGCTTGGTGGGGCAGTCCCAAGAGACCCAGTACTTC
>TRBV7-9|TRBJ2-7|TRBD1|.
CASSLDWGQSYEQYF
TGTGCCAGCAGCTTAGATTGGGGACAGTCCTACGAGCAGTACTTC
>TRBV12-3/TRBV12-4|TRBJ2-7|TRBD2|few
CASSWRGSSYEQYF
TGTGCCAGCAGTTGGCGCGGGAGCTCCTACGAGCAGTACTTC
>TRBV12-5|TRBJ2-5|.|.
CASGPSSQETQYF
TGTGCTAGTGGCCCATCCTCCCAAGAGACCCAGTACTTC
>TRBV7-9|TRBJ2-7|.|few
CASSPLGQALYEQYF
TGTGCCAGCAGCCCCCTTGGGCAGGCTCTATACGAGCAGTACTTC
>TRBV20-1|TRBJ2-1|.|.
CSAARTGSSYNEQFF
TGCAGTGCTGCCCGAACAGGGAGCTCCTACAATGAGCAGTTCTTC
>TRBV20-1|TRBJ2-1|.|.
CSARDVRLSYNEQFF
TGCAGTGCTAGAGATGTGCGACTCTCCTACAATGAGCAGTTCTTC
>TRBV7-9|TRBJ1-3|.|.
CASSTDRFRSGNTIYF
TGTGCCAGCAGCACAGACAGGTTTCGCTCTGGAAACACCATATATTTT
>TRBV4-1|TRBJ1-4|.|.
CASSHTGSPNEKLFF
TGCGCCAGCAGCCACACGGGGAGTCCTAATGAAAAACTGTTTTTT